The 26 T cell receptor beta chains listed next were all sequenced from one sample in a study of blood T cells in healthy people across ages. For the second PCR, which ran for 7 to 11 cycles, a sample-barcoded 5' primer and a J-beta primer mix were used. Using its own MiXCR run on the 5' RACE reads, TCRdb lists one record per CDR3 protein. Of 800,000 or so distinct CDR3 sequences listed, 35% to 60% are singletons. Specimen: blood. The receptor set was obtained from an older man in good health.

The chain couples TRBV7-3 to TRBJ2-3, with 7 bases identical to TRBD1. The CDR3 totals 15 residues. Per the germline V gene, CDR1 is SGHTA and CDR2 is FQGTGA. V lost 5 bases to trimming and J lost 5 bases; unmatched junction nucleotides: 10. CDR3 region: CASSPTGYRKDTQYF. In nucleotides, the CDR3 is TGTGCCAGCAGCCCGACAGGGTACCGTAAAGATACGCAGTATTTT.

The chain links TRBV6-6 to TRBJ2-7, with D tentatively TRBD1 or TRBD2 (6 bases each). V lost 1 base, J lost 8 bases, and 21 bases lay in between. The germline V gene encodes CDR1 MNHNY and CDR2 SVGAGI (reference sequence). The CDR3 totals 16 residues. The CDR3 protein is CASSYFSRGRAPQQYF. The CDR3 DNA is TGTGCCAGCAGTTACTTCTCCCGGGGGCGGGCCCCACAGCAGTACTTC.

This clonotype was observed a few times. The V gene is TRBV24-1, the J gene TRBJ2-3; D is undetermined. From germline, CDR1 is KGHDR and CDR2 SFDVKD. The CDR3 spans 14 residues. V was pared by 3 bases and J by 2 bases, with 8 bases between. This CDR3 reads CATSDGPFTDTQYF. For the CDR3, the DNA is TGTGCCACCAGTGATGGGCCCTTCACAGATACGCAGTATTTT.

J is TRBJ1-5 and V is TRBV12-3 or TRBV12-4, with 7 nucleotides matching TRBD1. The CDR3 sequence is 14 residues long. V was pared by 3 bases and J by 6 bases, with 5 bases of the junction left unmatched. This CDR3 reads CASSFDRVGQPQHF. The CDR3 bases are TGTGCCAGCAGTTTTGACAGGGTAGGTCAGCCCCAGCATTTT.

The V and J genes are TRBV20-1 and TRBJ2-5; D is uncertain. The CDR3 loop spans 13 amino acids. Germline CDR1 DFQATT, CDR2 SNEGSKA (reference sequence). V was shortened by 0 bases and J by 2 bases, with 7 bases between the two germline ends. The CDR3 region is CSARDTQQETQYF. In DNA form, the CDR3 reads TGCAGTGCTAGAGATACGCAGCAAGAGACCCAGTACTTC.

The rearrangement links TRBV10-3 to TRBJ2-5; D ambiguous. Deletions cut 10 bases from V and 5 bases from J, with 29 bases between. The CDR3 has 17 residues. The germline gives CDR1 ENHRY, CDR2 SYGVKD. The CDR3 loop reads CATASWGTLLYGETQYF. CDR3 in DNA: TGTGCCACCGCGTCATGGGGTACCCTCCTCTACGGGGAGACCCAGTACTTC.

The sample holds one count of this clonotype. The V call is TRBV6-5, the J call TRBJ2-1, with TRBD1 matching over 8 bases. The CDR3 has 14 residues. V shed 6 bases and J 9 bases; nucleotides not matched to a gene: 10. Germline values: CDR1 MNHEY, CDR2 SVGAGI. The CDR3 bases are TGTGCCAGCAGGATGGCAGGGGGCCCTTGTGAGCAGTTCTTC. This encodes CASRMAGGPCEQFF.

The rearrangement uses TRBV4-2 and TRBJ2-1; TRBD2 is a possible D gene (6 bases). CDR3 size: 15 residues. V dropped 0 bases and J dropped 5 bases, with 11 bases sitting between them. Germline values: CDR1 LGHNA, CDR2 YNFKEQ. This CDR3 is CASSQDPGLHNEQFF. The CDR3 nucleotides are TGTGCCAGCAGCCAAGATCCGGGACTCCACAATGAGCAGTTCTTC.

The V and J genes are TRBV29-1 and TRBJ1-1; maybe TRBD1 (5 bases). CDR1 and CDR2 from the germline V gene are SQVTM and ANQGSEA. CDR3 length: 12 residues. The CDR3 coding sequence is TGCAGTGCCGGGGGGGTGAACACTGAAGCTTTCTTT. Protein product: CSAGGVNTEAFF. Drawing the rest from reference TRBV29-1 and TRBJ1-1, the complete variable domain is SAVISQKPSRDICQRGTSLTIQCQVDSQVTMMFWYRQQPGQSLTLIATANQGSEATYESGFVIDKFPISRPNLTFSTLTVSNMSPEDSSIYLCSAGGVNTEAFFGQGTRLTVV.

This clonotype was counted between two and nine times. This rearrangement joins TRBV30 to TRBJ2-1, with 8 bases fitting TRBD2. The germline CDR1 and CDR2 sequences are GTSNPN and SVGIG (reference sequence). Unmatched junction bases numbered 8, after V lost 5 bases and J lost 8 bases. The CDR3 has 13 residues. The DNA of the CDR3 is TGTGCCTGGGCCGGGACTAGGGTTGATGAGCAGTTCTTC. It encodes CAWAGTRVDEQFF.

The chain has TRBV20-1 and TRBJ1-1, with D unresolved. The CDR3 runs 14 residues. Trimming stripped 2 bases from V and 0 bases from J, with 10 bases between. Looked up from germline, CDR1 is DFQATT and CDR2 is SNEGSKA (reference sequence). Written as DNA, the CDR3 is TGCAGTGCTAGAAGGGCAGCTATGAACACTGAAGCTTTCTTT. It encodes CSARRAAMNTEAFF.

The rearrangement links TRBV20-1 to TRBJ1-5; D is possibly TRBD1 (5 bases). CDR3 length: 14 amino acids. Trimming took 1 base from V and 6 from J, leaving 13 bases between them. Germline V gene sequence: CDR1 DFQATT, CDR2 SNEGSKA (reference sequence). The CDR3, as DNA: TGCAGTGCTAGAGGTTGGCAGGGCAGTCAGCCCCAGCATTTT. Its protein is CSARGWQGSQPQHF.

V usage is TRBV3-1 and J usage is TRBJ1-6, with D possibly being TRBD1 (6 bases). V dropped 1 base and J dropped 7 bases, with 8 bases sitting between them. The CDR3 covers 14 residues. Germline assignment: CDR1 LGHDT and CDR2 YNNKEL (reference sequence). The CDR3 nucleotides read TGTGCCAGCAGCCAAGTACAGGGAAATTCACCCCTCCACTTT. Protein product: CASSQVQGNSPLHF.

A word on this clonotype: At one end the junction does not follow the germline gene, possibly because of a read error. J is TRBJ2-1 and V is TRBV6-1, with 7 bases identical to TRBD1. CDR3 length: 14 amino acids. In germline, CDR1 is MNHNS, CDR2 SASEGT. CDR3 nucleotide sequence: TGTGCCAGCAGGTCAGGGGGAACCTACAATGAGCCGTTCTTC. Its translation: CASRSGGTYNEPFF.

This clonotype has just a few counts. The rearrangement joins TRBV7-2 to TRBJ1-1, with TRBD1 as a possible D gene (5 bases). In germline, CDR1 is SGHTA, CDR2 FQGNSA. Trimming removed 5 bases at V and 6 bases at J, with 16 bases between. The CDR3 has 14 residues. The CDR3 region is CASSPGRDGAEAFF. The CDR3 nucleotides are TGTGCCAGCAGCCCGGGACGGGATGGCGCTGAAGCTTTCTTT.

This sequence joins TRBV20-1 and TRBJ2-7, with 9 positions matching TRBD2. The germline gives CDR1 DFQATT, CDR2 SNEGSKA (reference sequence). The junction had 0 bases not matched to a gene; V was cut back by 1 base and J by 2 bases. The CDR3 is 13 residues long. The CDR3 DNA is TGCAGTGCTAGAGTAGCGGGGGCCTACGAGCAGTACTTC. It specifies CSARVAGAYEQYF.

This chain connects TRBV7-9 to TRBJ2-1; tentatively, D is TRBD2 (5 bases). V was trimmed by 1 base and J by 13 bases, leaving 23 bases between them. The CDR3 runs 16 residues. CDR1 SEHNR and CDR2 FQNEAQ come from the germline V gene (reference sequence). The CDR3 is CASSLEVRGRRETQFF. Here the CDR3 DNA reads TGTGCCAGCAGCTTAGAGGTTAGAGGGAGAAGGGAGACCCAGTTCTTC.

V is TRBV3-1 and J is TRBJ1-1; no firm D call. Deletions cut 2 bases from V and 0 bases from J, with 7 bases between. The CDR3 is 14 amino acids. Germline CDR1 and CDR2: LGHDT and YNNKEL (reference sequence). CDR3 residues: CASSQLDMNTEAFF. DNA of the CDR3: TGTGCCAGCAGCCAACTGGATATGAACACTGAAGCTTTCTTT.

The V and J genes are TRBV7-9 and TRBJ2-5, with D possibly TRBD2 on 6 matching bases. V lost 2 bases, J lost 5 bases, and 21 bases lay in between. The CDR3 has 17 residues. Germline V gene lookup returns CDR1 SEHNR and CDR2 FQNEAQ (reference sequence). CDR3 bases: TGTGCCAGCAGCTTAACTCCTATTGGGGGGTTCCACGAGACCCAGTACTTC. Its translation: CASSLTPIGGFHETQYF.

The chain joins TRBV6-5 to TRBJ2-1; 11 nucleotides agree with TRBD2. This CDR3 is 19 amino acids long. From germline, CDR1 is MNHEY and CDR2 SVGAGI. With V trimmed by 2 bases and J by 9 bases, 18 bases remained unmatched. CDR3 nucleotides: TGTGCCAGCAGTTACGCGGCGGGGCTAGCGGGAGGCAGACGAGGTGAGCAGTTCTTC. Translating it yields CASSYAAGLAGGRRGEQFF.

The V call is TRBV11-3, the J call TRBJ2-3; D unclear. CDR3 length: 12 amino acids. Between the trimmed V and J ends, which lost 1 base and 5 bases, there was a span of 4 bases. Germline values: CDR1 SGHNT, CDR2 YENEEA. CDR3 DNA: TGTGCCAGCAGCTTAGTTAAAGATACGCAGTATTTT. This encodes CASSLVKDTQYF. Full variable domain (remainder filled in from reference TRBV11-3 and TRBJ2-3): EAGVVQSPRYKIIEKKQPVAFWCNPISGHNTLYWYLQNLGQGPELLIRYENEEAVDDSQLPKDRFSAERLKGVDSTLKIQPAELGDSAVYLCASSLVKDTQYFGPGTRLTVL.

The gene calls are TRBV11-3 and TRBJ2-7, with TRBD1 identical over 10 bases. The CDR3 has 15 residues. Per germline, CDR1 SGHNT and CDR2 YENEEA. V was pared by 6 bases and J by 6 bases, with 11 bases of the junction left unmatched. CDR3: CASSTTGGNTGEQYF. The CDR3 nucleotides are TGTGCCAGCAGTACGACAGGGGGCAACACCGGCGAGCAGTACTTC.

This chain links TRBV20-1 with TRBJ1-1; 7 bases are shared with TRBD1. This CDR3 region has 13 residues. V lost 4 bases, J lost 4 bases, and 6 bases stayed unmatched. The germline V gene encodes CDR1 DFQATT and CDR2 SNEGSKA (reference sequence). In nucleotides, the CDR3 is TGCAGTGCTATACTGACAGGGTCCACTGAAGCTTTCTTT. The encoded protein is CSAILTGSTEAFF.

The chain uses TRBV25-1 and TRBJ2-6; 7 nucleotides match TRBD2. V was pared by 4 bases and J by 2 bases, with 2 bases of the junction left unmatched. This CDR3 region has 15 residues. Germline V gene sequence: CDR1 MGHDK, CDR2 SYGVNS. The CDR3 here is CASSGGLAGANVLTF. Here the CDR3 DNA reads TGTGCCAGCAGTGGAGGACTAGCTGGGGCCAACGTCCTGACTTTC.

This clonotype was detected only a few times. The V and J genes are TRBV11-2 and TRBJ2-1; D is possibly TRBD2 (6 bases). Germline V lookup: CDR1 SGHAT, CDR2 FQNNGV. Deletions cut 1 base from V and 5 bases from J, with 12 bases between. This CDR3 is built from 15 residues. The CDR3 DNA reads as TGTGCCAGCAGCTTAGCCCGGGAGCTCCACAATGAGCAGTTCTTC. Protein product: CASSLARELHNEQFF.

The chain recombines TRBV6-1 with TRBJ2-3, with TRBD2 matching 10 bases. Trimming removed 5 bases from V and 2 bases from J; junction bases left unmatched: 13. From germline, CDR1 is MNHNS and CDR2 SASEGT. CDR3 length equals 18 residues. This CDR3 reads CASSPPGVAGGLTDTQYF. CDR3 sequence (DNA): TGTGCCAGCAGTCCCCCGGGGGTAGCGGGGGGTCTCACAGATACGCAGTATTTT.